This TCR beta chain was profiled in a study of blood T cell repertoires in COVID-19. Looking at the study overall: T cells, B-cell-depleted T cells, or PBMCs supplied cDNA or gDNA.

Germline V lookup: CDR1 MNHEY, CDR2 SVGAGI. The CDR3 has 14 residues. Trimming cost V 2 bases and J 4 bases, with 11 bases left between them. Profiled with immunoSEQ multiplex PCR; TCRdb holds only in-frame clones, not every one. This sample carries roughly 320,000 clones, roughly nine tenths of them seen once, and the ten largest clones take about 4%. The material sequenced was PBMCs or T cells enriched from blood (not recorded which). This clonotype was sampled from a woman aged 25 to 39 who had been exposed to COVID-19. The J gene is TRBJ1-2, the V gene TRBV6-5; unclear D gene. The CDR3 protein is CASSYRDIGYGYTF. The CDR3 DNA reads as TGTGCCAGCAGTTACCGTGACATAGGCTATGGCTACACCTTC.